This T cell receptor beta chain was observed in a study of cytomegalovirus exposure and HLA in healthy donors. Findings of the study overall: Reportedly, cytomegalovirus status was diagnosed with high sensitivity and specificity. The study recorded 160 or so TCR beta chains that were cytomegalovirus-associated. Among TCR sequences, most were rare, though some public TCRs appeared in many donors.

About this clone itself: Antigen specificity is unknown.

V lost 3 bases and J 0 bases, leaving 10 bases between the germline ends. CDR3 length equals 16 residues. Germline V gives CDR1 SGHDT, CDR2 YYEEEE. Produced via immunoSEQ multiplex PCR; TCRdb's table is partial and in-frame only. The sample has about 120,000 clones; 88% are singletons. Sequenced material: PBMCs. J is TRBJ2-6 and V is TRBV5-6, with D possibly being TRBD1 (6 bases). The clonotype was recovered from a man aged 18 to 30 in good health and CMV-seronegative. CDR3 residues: CASSSDRFSGANVLTF. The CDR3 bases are TGTGCCAGCAGCTCTGACAGGTTCTCTGGGGCCAACGTCCTGACTTTC. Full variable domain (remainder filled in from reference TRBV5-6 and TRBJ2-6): DAGVTQSPTHLIKTRGQQVTLRCSPKSGHDTVSWYQQALGQGPQFIFQYYEEEERQRGNFPDRFSGHQFPNYSSELNVNALLLGDSALYLCASSSDRFSGANVLTFGAGSRLTVL.